This TCR beta chain was retrieved from a study of blood T cell repertoires in COVID-19. Across the whole study: Acute-phase and convalescent COVID-19 samples originated in the United States, Italy and Spain. PBMCs, B-cell-depleted T cells, or T cells provided the cDNA or gDNA that made up the material.

Generated by immunoSEQ multiplex PCR, the TCRdb table keeps only in-frame clones and is missing some. The table includes roughly 200,000 clones, about nine tenths detected once. CDR3 length: 12 residues. The V end lost 2 bases, the J end lost 8 bases, and 9 bases lay between the germline ends. The germline V gene encodes CDR1 MNHEY and CDR2 SVGEGT. The rearrangement links TRBV6-2 or TRBV6-3 to TRBJ1-2; D perhaps matches TRBD1 (5 bases). Material: peripheral blood. This sequence originates from a man between 65 and 79 years old with acute or convalescent COVID-19. For the CDR3, the DNA is TGTGCCAGCAGTTACAGGGGTGGCGGCTACACCTTC. It yields the protein CASSYRGGGYTF.